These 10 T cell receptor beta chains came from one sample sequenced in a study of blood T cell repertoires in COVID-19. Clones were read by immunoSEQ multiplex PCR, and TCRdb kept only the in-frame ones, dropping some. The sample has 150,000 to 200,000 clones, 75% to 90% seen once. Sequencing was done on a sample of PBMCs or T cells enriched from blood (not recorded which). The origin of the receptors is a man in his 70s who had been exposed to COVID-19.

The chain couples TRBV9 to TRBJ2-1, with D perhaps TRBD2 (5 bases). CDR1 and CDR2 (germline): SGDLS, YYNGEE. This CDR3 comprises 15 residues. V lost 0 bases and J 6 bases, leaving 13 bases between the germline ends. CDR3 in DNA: TGTGCCAGCAGCGTAGGACACTCCCGGGGCAATGAGCAGTTCTTC. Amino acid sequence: CASSVGHSRGNEQFF.

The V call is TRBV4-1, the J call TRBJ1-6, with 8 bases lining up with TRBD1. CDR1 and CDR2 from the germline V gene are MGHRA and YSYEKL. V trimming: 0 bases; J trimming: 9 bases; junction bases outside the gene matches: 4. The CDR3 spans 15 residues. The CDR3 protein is CASSQDGTGPSPLHF. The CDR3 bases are TGCGCCAGCAGCCAAGATGGGACAGGTCCTTCACCCCTCCACTTT.

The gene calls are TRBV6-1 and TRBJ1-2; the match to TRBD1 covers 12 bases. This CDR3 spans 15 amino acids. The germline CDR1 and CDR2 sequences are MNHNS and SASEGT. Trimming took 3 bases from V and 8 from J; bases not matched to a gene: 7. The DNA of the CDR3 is TGTGCCAGCAGTGAGCCGGGACAGGGGGCTAGCGGCTACACCTTC. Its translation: CASSEPGQGASGYTF.

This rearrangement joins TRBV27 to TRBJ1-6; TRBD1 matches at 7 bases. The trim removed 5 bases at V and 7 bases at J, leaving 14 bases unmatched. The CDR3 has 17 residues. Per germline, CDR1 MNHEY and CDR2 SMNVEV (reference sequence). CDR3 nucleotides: TGTGCCAGCAGTCCGAGGGACAGTCCAAGGAAGAATTCACCCCTCCACTTT. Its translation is CASSPRDSPRKNSPLHF.

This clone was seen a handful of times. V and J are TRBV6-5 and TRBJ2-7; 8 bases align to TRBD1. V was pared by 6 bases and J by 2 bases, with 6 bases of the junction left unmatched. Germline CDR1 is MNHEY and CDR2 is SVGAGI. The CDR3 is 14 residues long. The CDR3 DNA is TGTGCCAGCAGCGACACAGGGGGTCCCTACGAGCAGTACTTC. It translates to CASSDTGGPYEQYF.

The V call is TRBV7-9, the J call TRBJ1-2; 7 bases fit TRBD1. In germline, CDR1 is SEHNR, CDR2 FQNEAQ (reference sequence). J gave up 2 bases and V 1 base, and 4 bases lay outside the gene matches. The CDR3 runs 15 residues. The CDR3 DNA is TGTGCCAGCAGCTTAGGCCTGGGACAGAACTATGGCTACACCTTC. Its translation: CASSLGLGQNYGYTF.

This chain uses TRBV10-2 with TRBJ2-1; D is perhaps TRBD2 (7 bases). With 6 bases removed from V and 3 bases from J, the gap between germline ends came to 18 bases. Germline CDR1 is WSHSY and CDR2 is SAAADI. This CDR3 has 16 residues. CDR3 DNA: TGCGCCAGCAGGCGCGGGGGAGCAGGGGTCTACAATGAGCAGTTCTTC. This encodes CASRRGGAGVYNEQFF.

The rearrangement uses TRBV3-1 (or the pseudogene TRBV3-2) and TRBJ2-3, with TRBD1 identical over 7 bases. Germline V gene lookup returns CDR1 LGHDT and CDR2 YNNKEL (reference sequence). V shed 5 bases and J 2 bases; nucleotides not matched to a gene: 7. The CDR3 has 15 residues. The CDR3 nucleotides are TGTGCCAGCAGCTCTCGCGACAGGGCCACAGATACGCAGTATTTT. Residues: CASSSRDRATDTQYF.

The CDR3 DNA follows: TGTGCCAGCAAAGGACAACCGAACACCGGGGAGCTGTTTTTT. Amino acid sequence: CASKGQPNTGELFF. This chain joins TRBV6-5 and TRBJ2-2, with D possibly TRBD1 on 5 matching bases. CDR3 length equals 14 residues. Deletions cut 7 bases from V and 0 bases from J, with 9 bases between. Germline values: CDR1 MNHEY, CDR2 SVGAGI.

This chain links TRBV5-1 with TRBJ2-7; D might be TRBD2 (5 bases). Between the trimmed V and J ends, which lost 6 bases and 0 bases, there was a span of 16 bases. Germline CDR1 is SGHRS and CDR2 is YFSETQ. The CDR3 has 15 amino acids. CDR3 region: CASNFMGGSSYEQYF. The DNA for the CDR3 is TGCGCCAGCAACTTCATGGGTGGGAGCTCCTACGAGCAGTACTTC.